The 9 T cell receptor beta chains given below trace back to one sample, sequenced in a study of radiotherapy plus CTLA-4 blockade in lung cancer. The protocol was immunoSEQ multiplex PCR, while the TCRdb copy is restricted to in-frame clones and leaves out a portion. The repertoire holds nearly 110,000 clones, with roughly 84% as singletons. Sequenced here: peripheral blood, sampled from a patient treated with radiotherapy plus ipilimumab. The receptors originated from a human donor with non-small cell lung cancer that progressed on radiotherapy plus ipilimumab. Some clones in this sample may be carry-over from other donors' samples.

The rearrangement links TRBV2 to TRBJ1-5, with TRBD1 as a possible D gene (5 bases). Per germline, CDR1 SNHLY and CDR2 FYNNEI. With 8 bases removed from V and 0 bases from J, the gap between germline ends came to 11 bases. This CDR3 is 14 amino acids long. The CDR3 DNA follows: TGTGCCAGCCGGGGCTTCTATAGCAATCAGCCCCAGCATTTT. Amino acid sequence: CASRGFYSNQPQHF.

The CDR3, as DNA: TGTGCCAGCAGCGTAGCTGTTGGGCGGGGGGAGCTGTTTTTT. The encoded protein is CASSVAVGRGELFF. The chain is built from TRBV9 and TRBJ2-2, with D hard to call. V was pared by 0 bases and J by 8 bases, with 11 bases between. The germline gives CDR1 SGDLS, CDR2 YYNGEE. The CDR3 contains 14 residues.

This chain uses TRBV6-6 with TRBJ2-7, with 7 bases that match TRBD1. Germline lookup yields CDR1 MNHNY and CDR2 SVGAGI (reference sequence). V trimming: 0 bases; J trimming: 1 base; junction bases outside the gene matches: 3. This CDR3 has 15 amino acids. The CDR3 here is CASSYSSGGSYEQYF. Written as DNA, the CDR3 is TGTGCCAGCAGTTACTCGTCAGGGGGTTCCTACGAGCAGTACTTC.

This clone came up once. The chain recombines TRBV4-3 with TRBJ2-5, with D possibly being TRBD2 (6 bases). V dropped 1 base and J dropped 1 base, with 16 bases sitting between them. The CDR3 length is 17 residues. Germline assignment: CDR1 LGHNA and CDR2 YSLEER. In DNA form, the CDR3 reads TGCGCCAGCAGCCAAGCGGGTCGGGGGTTGAGCCAAGAGACCCAGTACTTC. This sequence encodes CASSQAGRGLSQETQYF.

Only one count was recorded for this clone. The J gene is TRBJ1-4, the V gene TRBV20-1; D is unresolved. CDR1 is DFQATT, CDR2 SNEGSKA, per germline (reference sequence). This CDR3 is built from 11 residues. Trimming left V 6 bases short and J 10 bases short, with 12 bases between. The CDR3 coding sequence is TGCAGTGCCCAGTTCGTAGGAAAACTGTTTTTT. This gives the protein CSAQFVGKLFF.

The rearrangement joins TRBV2 to TRBJ1-1; the match to TRBD1 covers 9 bases. From germline, CDR1 is SNHLY and CDR2 FYNNEI. CDR3 length equals 12 residues. Trimming cost V 6 bases and J 7 bases; bases outside gene matches: 3. Written as DNA, the CDR3 is TGTGCCAGCAGACAGGGGGCGTTTGAAGCTTTCTTT. Translated: CASRQGAFEAFF.

The chain has TRBV4-3 and TRBJ1-6, with unresolved D. This CDR3 comprises 16 residues. Germline CDR1 LGHNA, CDR2 YSLEER. V was clipped by 0 bases and J by 8 bases, with 14 bases between them. CDR3 residues: CASSQDRRGRYSPLHF. The CDR3 nucleotides are TGCGCCAGCAGCCAAGATCGCCGGGGTAGATATTCACCCCTCCACTTT.

CDR3 in amino acids: CASSPTTGFEQFF. As DNA, the CDR3 is TGTGCCAGCTCACCTACGACAGGGTTTGAGCAGTTCTTC. The chain links TRBV18 to TRBJ2-1, with TRBD1 matching over 7 bases. The ends lost 3 bases at V and 9 bases at J; junction bases unmatched: 5. This CDR3 has 13 residues. In germline, CDR1 is KGHSH, CDR2 LQKENI.

The chain is built from TRBV5-4 and TRBJ2-5, with D possibly matching TRBD1 (5 bases). CDR1 SGHNT and CDR2 YYREEE come from the germline V gene (reference sequence). Trimming pared 4 bases from V and 5 bases from J, leaving 12 bases between. The CDR3 is made up of 13 amino acids. The CDR3 DNA reads as TGTGCCAGCAGCCACAGGTTTTCCGAGACCCAGTACTTC. Translated: CASSHRFSETQYF.